This is a list of T cell receptor beta chains from one sample in a study of blood T cells in healthy people across ages. MiXCR, run by TCRdb on the 5' RACE reads, gives a single entry per CDR3 protein. Altogether 1.5 million to 1.9 million distinct CDR3 sequences are present, around 40% being singletons, with the ten largest covering 4%. Sequencing used blood. These receptors all stem from a woman aged 18 to 35 in good health. CDR3s include the opening cysteine and the closing phenylalanine or tryptophan. D genes are given only for firm matches. Expanded clones get a size class; other rows say once, few or many, or leave the size out.

J	size	D	V	CDR3	DNA
TRBJ2-1	-	TRBD2	TRBV6-5	CASRLGRRGSKEQFF	TGTGCCAGCAGACTTGGACGGCGGGGGAGCAAGGAGCAGTTCTTC
TRBJ2-7	-	TRBD2	TRBV6-1	CASSGTSAPLAEQYF	TGTGCCAGCAGTGGGACTAGCGCCCCCCTCGCCGAGCAGTACTTC
TRBJ2-3	-	-	TRBV4-1	CASSQDGREPSTDTQYF	TGCGCCAGCAGCCAAGATGGAAGGGAACCTAGCACAGATACGCAGTATTTT
TRBJ1-1	-	-	TRBV7-3	CASGRGLGTEAFF	TGTGCCAGCGGACGGGGGCTCGGCACTGAAGCTTTCTTT
TRBJ2-1	-	TRBD2	TRBV28	CASSPRLAAIEQFF	TGTGCCAGCAGTCCTAGACTAGCGGCCATTGAGCAGTTCTTC
TRBJ1-2	-	-	TRBV2	CASSAQPNYGYTF	TGTGCCAGCAGTGCACAACCTAACTATGGCTACACCTTC
TRBJ2-1	-	-	TRBV7-2	CASSEDAISSYNEQFF	TGTGCCAGCAGCGAGGACGCAATAAGCTCCTACAATGAGCAGTTCTTC
TRBJ1-4	-	-	TRBV29-1	CSVEDPSDKAFF	TGCAGCGTTGAAGATCCGTCGGACAAGGCGTTTTTT
TRBJ2-3	few	-	TRBV20-1	CSASDPDPRSSTDTQYF	TGCAGTGCTAGTGATCCCGATCCGCGATCTAGCACAGATACGCAGTATTTT
TRBJ2-4	-	-	TRBV7-9	CASSLRSGQYF	TGTGCCAGCAGCTTAAGGTCCGGGCAGTACTTC
TRBJ2-3	-	TRBD1	TRBV27	CASTSLRDRGDTQYF	TGTGCCAGCACTTCCCTCCGGGACAGGGGAGATACGCAGTATTTT
TRBJ2-1	-	-	TRBV7-8	CASSLGPRRGQFF	TGTGCCAGCAGCTTAGGACCACGGAGGGGGCAGTTCTTC
TRBJ1-5	few	-	TRBV4-1	CASSQQGHNQPQHF	TGCGCCAGCAGCCAACAGGGGCACAATCAGCCCCAGCATTTT
TRBJ2-3	-	-	TRBV27	CASSPGAPTDTQYF	TGTGCCAGCAGCCCCGGGGCCCCCACAGATACGCAGTATTTT
TRBJ2-5	-	-	TRBV12-3/TRBV12-4	CASSLVAGLGETQYF	TGTGCCAGCAGTTTAGTGGCAGGACTTGGAGAGACCCAGTACTTC
TRBJ2-7	-	-	TRBV25-1	CASSEGGGSSYEQYF	TGTGCCAGCAGTGAAGGGGGCGGGAGCTCATACGAGCAGTACTTC
TRBJ1-1	-	-	TRBV12-3/TRBV12-4	CASSLTGWSTEAFF	TGTGCCAGCAGTTTAACAGGGTGGAGCACTGAAGCTTTCTTT
TRBJ1-2	few	TRBD1	TRBV9	CASSWGTARHLNYGYTF	TGTGCCAGCAGCTGGGGGACAGCCCGACATCTTAACTATGGCTACACCTTC
TRBJ2-6	-	TRBD1	TRBV2	CASSERGAGGNSGANVLTF	TGTGCCAGCAGTGAAAGAGGGGCAGGGGGCAACTCTGGGGCCAACGTCCTGACTTTC
TRBJ2-5	-	-	TRBV6-1	CASSELGGGRSQETQYF	TGTGCCAGCAGTGAACTGGGGGGCGGGAGATCCCAAGAGACCCAGTACTTC
TRBJ1-1	-	-	TRBV7-2	CASSLVVGAGTEAFF	TGTGCCAGCAGCTTAGTCGTAGGGGCGGGCACTGAAGCTTTCTTT
TRBJ1-2	few	TRBD1	TRBV18	CASSPTPDRVYGYTF	TGTGCCAGCTCACCAACCCCGGACAGGGTATATGGCTACACCTTC
TRBJ1-6	few	-	TRBV15	CATSRDFRNSPLHF	TGTGCCACCAGCAGAGATTTCCGGAATTCACCCCTCCACTTT
TRBJ2-5	-	-	TRBV20-1	CSARGLVRGTQYF	TGCAGTGCTAGAGGACTAGTGCGAGGGACCCAGTACTTC
TRBJ2-3	-	TRBD1	TRBV6-8	CASSYPEGGINTQYF	TGTGCCAGCAGTTACCCCGAAGGGGGCATAAATACGCAGTATTTT
TRBJ2-5	-	-	TRBV7-9	CASSRGALIGETQYF	TGTGCCAGTTCTAGAGGGGCCCTAATAGGAGAGACCCAGTACTTC
TRBJ2-7	few	TRBD1	TRBV12-3/TRBV12-4	CASSPGQGWYEQYF	TGTGCCAGCAGTCCCGGACAGGGATGGTACGAGCAGTACTTC
TRBJ2-1	-	-	TRBV9	CASSPPAQGHEQFF	TGTGCCAGCAGCCCCCCGGCACAGGGCCATGAGCAGTTCTTC
TRBJ2-3	few	TRBD2	TRBV11-2	CASSLAGASGPSRTDTLYF	TGTGCCAGCAGCTTAGCGGGAGCTAGCGGACCCTCCCGCACAGATACGCTGTATTTT
TRBJ2-7	few	-	TRBV25-1	CASSDGFSYNEQYF	TGTGCCAGCAGTGACGGGTTCTCCTACAATGAGCAGTACTTC
TRBJ1-2	few	TRBD1	TRBV2	CASSATGKGYGYTF	TGTGCCAGCAGTGCGACAGGGAAGGGCTATGGCTACACCTTC
TRBJ1-1	-	TRBD1	TRBV19	CATNQGGGTEAFF	TGTGCCACAAATCAGGGGGGCGGGACTGAAGCTTTCTTT
TRBJ1-2	-	-	TRBV5-1	CASSLDGATGLYGYTF	TGCGCCAGCAGCTTGGACGGGGCAACAGGACTCTATGGCTACACCTTC
TRBJ2-7	-	TRBD1	TRBV20-1	CSARDLTGGYEQYF	TGCAGTGCTAGAGATCTGACAGGGGGGTACGAGCAGTACTTC
TRBJ1-2	-	-	TRBV20-1	CSARVSQTYGYTF	TGCAGTGCTAGAGTTTCACAGACCTATGGCTACACCTTC
TRBJ2-7	few	-	TRBV6-6	CASSYNPGPRSYEQYF	TGTGCCAGCAGTTACAATCCGGGACCCCGCTCCTACGAGCAGTACTTC
TRBJ2-2	-	-	TRBV2	CASSEAGFAGELFF	TGTGCCAGCAGTGAAGCGGGTTTCGCCGGGGAGCTGTTTTTT